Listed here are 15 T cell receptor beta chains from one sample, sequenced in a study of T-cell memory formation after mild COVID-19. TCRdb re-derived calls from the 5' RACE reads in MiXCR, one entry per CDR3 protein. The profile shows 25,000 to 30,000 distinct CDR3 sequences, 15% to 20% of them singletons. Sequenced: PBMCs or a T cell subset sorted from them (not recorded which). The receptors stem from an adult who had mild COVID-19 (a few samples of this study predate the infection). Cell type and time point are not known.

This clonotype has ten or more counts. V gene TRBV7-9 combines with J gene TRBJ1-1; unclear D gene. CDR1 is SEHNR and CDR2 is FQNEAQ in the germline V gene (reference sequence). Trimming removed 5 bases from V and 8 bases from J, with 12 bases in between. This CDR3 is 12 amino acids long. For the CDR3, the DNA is TGTGCCAGCAGCCCTGTCGTGTCGGAAGCTTTCTTT. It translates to CASSPVVSEAFF.

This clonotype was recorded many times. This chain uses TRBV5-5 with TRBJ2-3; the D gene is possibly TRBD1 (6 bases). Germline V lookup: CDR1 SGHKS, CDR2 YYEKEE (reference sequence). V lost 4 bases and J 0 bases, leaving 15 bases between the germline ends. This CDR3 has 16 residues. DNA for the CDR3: TGTGCCAGCAGCCTGCCACCCAGGGGCAGCACAGATACGCAGTATTTT. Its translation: CASSLPPRGSTDTQYF.

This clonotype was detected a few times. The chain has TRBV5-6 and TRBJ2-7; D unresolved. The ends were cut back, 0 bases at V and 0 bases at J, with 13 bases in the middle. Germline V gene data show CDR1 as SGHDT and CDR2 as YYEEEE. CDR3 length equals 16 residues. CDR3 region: CASSLEHQWSSYEQYF. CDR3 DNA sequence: TGTGCCAGCAGCTTGGAGCATCAGTGGAGCTCCTACGAGCAGTACTTC.

The CDR3 protein is CSAGWTGNGYTF. Written as DNA, the CDR3 is TGCAGTGCTGGATGGACAGGGAATGGCTACACCTTC. The chain is built from TRBV20-1 and TRBJ1-2, with TRBD1 identical over 8 bases. Germline-derived CDR1 and CDR2 are DFQATT and SNEGSKA (reference sequence). The junction had 5 bases not matched to a gene; V was cut back by 5 bases and J by 6 bases. The CDR3 has 12 amino acids.

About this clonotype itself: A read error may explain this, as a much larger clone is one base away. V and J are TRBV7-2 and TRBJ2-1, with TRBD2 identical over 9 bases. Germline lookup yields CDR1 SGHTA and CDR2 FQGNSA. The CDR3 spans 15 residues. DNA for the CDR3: TGTGCCGGCAGCTTTACTAGCGGGTCAGGCAATGAGCAGTTCTTC. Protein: CAGSFTSGSGNEQFF.

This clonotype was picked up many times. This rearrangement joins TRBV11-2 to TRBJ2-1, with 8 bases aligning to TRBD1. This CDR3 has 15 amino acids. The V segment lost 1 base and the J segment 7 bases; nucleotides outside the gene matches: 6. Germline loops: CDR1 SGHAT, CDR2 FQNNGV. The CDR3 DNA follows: TGTGCCAGCAGCTTAGGCTTGACAGGGGTTAATGAGCAGTTCTTC. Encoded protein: CASSLGLTGVNEQFF.

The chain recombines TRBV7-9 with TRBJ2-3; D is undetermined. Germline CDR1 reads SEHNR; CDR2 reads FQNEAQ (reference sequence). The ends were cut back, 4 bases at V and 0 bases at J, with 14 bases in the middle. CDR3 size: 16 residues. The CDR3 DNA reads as TGTGCCAGCAGCTCCACCGTCGCCTCTAGCACAGATACGCAGTATTTT. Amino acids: CASSSTVASSTDTQYF.

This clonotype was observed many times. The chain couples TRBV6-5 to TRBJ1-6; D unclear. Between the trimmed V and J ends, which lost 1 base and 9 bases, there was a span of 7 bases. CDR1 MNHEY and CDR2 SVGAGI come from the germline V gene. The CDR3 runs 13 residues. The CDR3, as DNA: TGTGCCAGCAGTTACTTGGGGAGTTCACCCCTCCACTTT. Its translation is CASSYLGSSPLHF.

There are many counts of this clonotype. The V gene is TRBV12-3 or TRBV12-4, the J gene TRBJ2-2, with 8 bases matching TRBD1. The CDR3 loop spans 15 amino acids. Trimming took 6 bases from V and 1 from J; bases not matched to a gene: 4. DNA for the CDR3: TGTGCCAGCAGCTGGGGGACAGGGAACACCGGGGAGCTGTTTTTT. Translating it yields CASSWGTGNTGELFF.

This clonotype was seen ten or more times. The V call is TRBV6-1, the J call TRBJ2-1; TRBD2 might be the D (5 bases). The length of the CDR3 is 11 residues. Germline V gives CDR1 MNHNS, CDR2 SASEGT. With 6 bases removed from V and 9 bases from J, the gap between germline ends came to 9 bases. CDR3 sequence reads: CASSGELEQFF. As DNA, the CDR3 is TGTGCCAGCAGCGGGGAGCTTGAGCAGTTCTTC.

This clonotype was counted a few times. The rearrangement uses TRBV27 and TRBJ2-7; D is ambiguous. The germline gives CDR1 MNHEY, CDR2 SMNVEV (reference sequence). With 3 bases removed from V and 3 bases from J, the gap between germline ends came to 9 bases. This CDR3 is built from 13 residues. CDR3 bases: TGTGCCAGCAGTTTCGTTCCCAGCTACGAGCAGTACTTC. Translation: CASSFVPSYEQYF.

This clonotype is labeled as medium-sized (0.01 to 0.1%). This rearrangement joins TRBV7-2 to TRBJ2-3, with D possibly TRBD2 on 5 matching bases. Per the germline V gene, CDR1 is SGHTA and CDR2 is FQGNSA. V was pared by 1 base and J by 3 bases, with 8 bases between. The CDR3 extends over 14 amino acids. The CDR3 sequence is CASSLGLATDTQYF. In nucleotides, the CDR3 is TGTGCCAGCAGCTTAGGGCTAGCTACAGATACGCAGTATTTT.

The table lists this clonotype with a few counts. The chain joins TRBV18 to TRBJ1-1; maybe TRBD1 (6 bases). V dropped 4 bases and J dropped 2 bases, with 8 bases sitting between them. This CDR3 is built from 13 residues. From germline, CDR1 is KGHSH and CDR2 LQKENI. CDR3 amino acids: CASSRDINTEAFF. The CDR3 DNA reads TGTGCCAGCTCACGGGACATAAACACTGAAGCTTTCTTT.

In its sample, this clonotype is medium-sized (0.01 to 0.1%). DNA for the CDR3: TGCGCCAGCAGCTCCGGACAGGGGGCCCTCACCGGGGAGCTGTTTTTT. Translating gives CASSSGQGALTGELFF. This rearrangement joins TRBV5-1 to TRBJ2-2, with 11 bases lining up with TRBD1. Per germline, CDR1 SGHRS and CDR2 YFSETQ. CDR3 length equals 16 residues. V shed 3 bases, J shed 4 bases, and the junction held 5 bases outside the gene matches.

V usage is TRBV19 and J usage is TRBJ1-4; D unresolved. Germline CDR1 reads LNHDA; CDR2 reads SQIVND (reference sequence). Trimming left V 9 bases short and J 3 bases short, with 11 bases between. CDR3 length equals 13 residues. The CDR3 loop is CASGAQPNEKLFF. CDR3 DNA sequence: TGTGCCAGCGGCGCGCAGCCTAATGAAAAACTGTTTTTT.